The 19 T cell receptor beta chains below were found in one sample sequenced in a study of T cells in Graves' hyperthyroidism and ophthalmopathy. TCR beta CDR3 regions were amplified from RNA. RT-PCR in the first round (using the HTBI primer set) targeted the TCR CDR3. TCRdb independently ran MiXCR on the multiplex PCR reads; one entry per CDR3 protein. Here the sample spans hundreds of thousands of distinct CDR3 sequences, 14% to 15% being singletons. The sample was blood. These receptors all stem from a woman between 40 and 55 years old with Graves' ophthalmopathy.

Of note for this clonotype: One end of the junction fails to match germline, which may point to a read error. This chain links TRBV7-9 with TRBJ2-2; tentatively, D is TRBD2 (5 bases). Germline CDR1 reads SEHNR; CDR2 reads FQNEAQ (reference sequence). This CDR3 is 12 amino acids long. The CDR3 nucleotides read TGTGCCAGCAGCCTTATCCCCGGGGAGCTGCTTTTT. It encodes CASSLIPGELLF.

This clonotype was seen repeatedly, ten times or more. V gene TRBV7-2 combines with J gene TRBJ2-7; the match to TRBD2 covers 8 bases. Trimming at V came to 1 base and at J to 2 bases, leaving 4 bases not matched to a gene. The CDR3 is made up of 15 amino acids. Germline V lookup: CDR1 SGHTA, CDR2 FQGNSA. CDR3 sequence (DNA): TGTGCCAGCAGCTTAGTAGCGGGACCCACCTACGAGCAGTACTTC. Translation gives CASSLVAGPTYEQYF.

This clonotype was counted ten times or more. This chain uses TRBV28 with TRBJ1-1; D call uncertain. Germline CDR1 is MDHEN and CDR2 is SYDVKM. Trimming removed 7 bases from V and 1 base from J, with 16 bases in between. CDR3 length: 15 residues. CDR3 in amino acids: CASKESGRPNTEAFF. In nucleotides, the CDR3 is TGTGCCAGCAAAGAGTCGGGCAGGCCGAACACTGAAGCTTTCTTT.

This clonotype has just a few counts. The rearrangement uses TRBV5-1 and TRBJ2-7; tentative D call: TRBD2 (6 bases). Germline CDR1 SGHRS, CDR2 YFSETQ. V gave up 5 bases and J gave up 1 base, with 13 bases separating them. This CDR3 is built from 14 residues. The CDR3 DNA is TGCGCCAGCAGAGAGCGGGTCCATTCCTACGAGCAGTACTTC. Its protein is CASRERVHSYEQYF.

This clonotype was recorded at least ten times. This chain uses TRBV6-2 or TRBV6-3 with TRBJ2-7; possible D gene TRBD2, 6 bases. Trimming took 1 base from V and 3 from J, leaving 10 bases between them. Germline V gene data show CDR1 as MNHEY and CDR2 as SVGEGT. The CDR3 has 14 amino acids. Written as DNA, the CDR3 is TGTGCCAGCAGTTACTTAGCGGCGGACTACGAGCAGTACTTC. Its protein product is CASSYLAADYEQYF.

As regards this clonotype: This clone may be a read error of a much larger clone one base away. This rearrangement joins TRBV6-1 to TRBJ2-7; tentative D call: TRBD1 (6 bases). CDR3 length equals 13 residues. V lost 1 base, J lost 5 bases, and 9 bases lay in between. The germline CDR1 and CDR2 sequences are MNHNS and SASEGT. CDR3 in amino acids: CASSEDEGDEQYF. The CDR3 region has the DNA TGTGCCAGCAGTGAAGATGAGGGGGACGAGCAGTACTTC.

This clonotype came up many times. The chain uses TRBV29-1 and TRBJ1-3; TRBD1 matches at 9 bases. Germline V gives CDR1 SQVTM, CDR2 ANQGSEA. This CDR3 spans 13 amino acids. V lost 6 bases and J lost 3; bases outside the gene matches: 3. CDR3 region: CSVQGANGNTIYF. CDR3 nucleotides: TGCAGCGTACAGGGGGCGAATGGAAACACCATATATTTT.

This clonotype appeared many times. The chain uses TRBV6-5 and TRBJ1-2; no clear D. This CDR3 region has 16 residues. Per germline, CDR1 MNHEY and CDR2 SVGAGI. The germline V and J ends were trimmed by 0 bases and 4 bases, with 15 bases remaining between them. The CDR3: CASSYSISEGIYGYTF. In nucleotides, the CDR3 is TGTGCCAGCAGTTACTCGATCAGCGAAGGAATCTATGGCTACACCTTC.

This clonotype was observed at least ten times. J is TRBJ1-6 and V is TRBV20-1, with D perhaps TRBD1 (6 bases). The CDR3 is 15 residues long. Deletions cut 8 bases from V and 0 bases from J, with 14 bases between. The germline V gene encodes CDR1 DFQATT and CDR2 SNEGSKA (reference sequence). The CDR3 DNA is TGCAGTACAGGGCAGCGAACCTCCTATAATTCACCCCTCCACTTT. As protein: CSTGQRTSYNSPLHF.

This clonotype came up many times. This chain joins TRBV28 and TRBJ1-5, with a weak D call TRBD1 (5 bases). CDR3 length: 14 amino acids. Germline CDR1 MDHEN, CDR2 SYDVKM. V lost 8 bases and J 4 bases, leaving 15 bases between the germline ends. The CDR3 DNA sequence: TGTGCCAGCCGCCCGGGACGGACGAATCAGCCCCAGCATTTT. Amino acid sequence: CASRPGRTNQPQHF.

This clonotype was seen many times. The genes are TRBV7-3 and TRBJ2-3, with 7 bases matching TRBD2. V trimming: 5 bases; J trimming: 3 bases; junction bases outside the gene matches: 11. The germline CDR1 and CDR2 sequences are SGHTA and FQGTGA. The CDR3 has 16 residues. CDR3 coding DNA: TGTGCCAGCAGCCCCGGAGGACTAGATGATACAGATACGCAGTATTTT. Its protein is CASSPGGLDDTDTQYF.

This clonotype was counted at least ten times. The CDR3 region has the DNA TGTGCCAGCAGTTACGGGACAGGGGTGACTGAAGCTTTCTTT. Amino acid sequence: CASSYGTGVTEAFF. This rearrangement joins TRBV12-3 or TRBV12-4 to TRBJ1-1; 10 bases fit TRBD1. Unmatched junction bases numbered 4, after V lost 4 bases and J lost 5 bases. The CDR3 is made up of 14 amino acids.

There are a few counts of this clonotype. The V gene is TRBV6-2 or TRBV6-3, the J gene TRBJ1-5, with D perhaps TRBD1 (5 bases). The CDR3 is made up of 14 amino acids. Trimming removed 5 bases from V and 7 bases from J, with 15 bases in between. The germline V gene has CDR1 MNHEY and CDR2 SVGEGT. Written as DNA, the CDR3 is TGTGCCAGCAGTAGACTCTGGGGCGGACAGCCCCAGCATTTT. It translates to CASSRLWGGQPQHF.

In this sample, this clonotype turned up many times. This chain uses TRBV15 with TRBJ1-1; TRBD1 aligns across 7 bases. This CDR3 region has 16 residues. Germline values: CDR1 LNHNV, CDR2 YYDKDF (reference sequence). Trimming at V came to 1 base and at J to 0 bases, leaving 5 bases not matched to a gene. Here the CDR3 DNA reads TGTGCCACCAGCAGAGGCCGGGACAGATTGAACACTGAAGCTTTCTTT. Translating it yields CATSRGRDRLNTEAFF.

This clonotype was counted at least ten times. J is TRBJ2-7 and V is TRBV7-9; 7 nucleotides agree with TRBD2. Germline CDR1 and CDR2: SEHNR and FQNEAQ (reference sequence). The CDR3 sequence is 14 residues long. V lost 5 bases and J lost 3; bases outside the gene matches: 7. Written as DNA, the CDR3 is TGTGCCAGCAGCCCCATCGGGGAGGGCTACGAGCAGTACTTC. Protein sequence: CASSPIGEGYEQYF.

The chain links TRBV20-1 to TRBJ1-2; D perhaps matches TRBD1 (5 bases). The CDR3 extends over 12 amino acids. Trimming removed 6 bases at V and 8 bases at J, with 16 bases between. Germline CDR1 DFQATT, CDR2 SNEGSKA (reference sequence). The chain's CDR3 is CSARPPGGGYTF. The DNA of the CDR3 is TGCAGTGCCCGCCCCCCGGGGGGAGGCTACACCTTC.

The chain employs TRBV5-1 and TRBJ2-2; 7 nucleotides line up with TRBD2. The CDR3 is 15 amino acids. Per the germline V gene, CDR1 is SGHRS and CDR2 is YFSETQ. J gave up 5 bases and V 0 bases, and 4 bases lay outside the gene matches. The CDR3, as DNA: TGCGCCAGCAGCTTGGTACTCGGGGGGACCGGGGAGCTGTTTTTT. Encoded protein: CASSLVLGGTGELFF.

This clonotype appeared many times. The rearrangement links TRBV4-1 to TRBJ2-7; D is perhaps TRBD2 (6 bases). The germline V and J ends were trimmed by 0 bases and 3 bases, with 9 bases remaining between them. Germline CDR1 reads MGHRA; CDR2 reads YSYEKL. The CDR3 length is 14 residues. The CDR3 bases are TGCGCCAGCAGCCAAGACAGGGACTTCTACGAGCAGTACTTC. Amino acids: CASSQDRDFYEQYF.

This clonotype was counted at least ten times. The chain employs TRBV20-1 and TRBJ2-7; 13 positions match TRBD2. J was trimmed by 3 bases and V by 5 bases; bases with no gene match: 4. The CDR3 extends over 14 amino acids. Germline CDR1 is DFQATT and CDR2 is SNEGSKA (reference sequence). The CDR3 nucleotides are TGCAGTGCTCGGACTAGCGGGAGATTCTACGAGCAGTACTTC. Its protein product is CSARTSGRFYEQYF.